The source of this TCR beta chain is a study of shared clonotypes between healthy human individuals. Study results and caveats: The sharing of roughly 5% of naive CD4 clonotypes was seen across a few donors.

The study ran the assay at deep level. Clones were sequenced by immunoSEQ multiplex PCR, and TCRdb holds only the in-frame ones, with some missing. Of around 2,000,000 clones listed, about 94% are singletons. Naive CD8 cells were CD45RO-negative, positively selected for CCR7, excluding terminally differentiated effector memory CD45RA+ cells. On this clone: As yet, its antigen is unknown.

The TCR sequence derives from a man aged 18 to 30 in good health. Sequenced material: naive CD8+ T cells sorted from blood.

For the CDR3, the DNA is TGTGCCAGCAGTCGGGGTACCCTTATGGACAGTACCTACGAGCAGTACTTC. Translated: CASSRGTLMDSTYEQYF. The chain recombines TRBV7-9 with TRBJ2-7, with a tentative D call TRBD1 (6 bases). Germline CDR1 SEHNR, CDR2 FQNEAQ (reference sequence). The CDR3 runs 17 residues. With 6 bases removed from V and 2 bases from J, the gap between germline ends came to 23 bases.